This T cell receptor beta chain was sequenced during a study of identifying expanded T cells in peripheral blood (dated by TCRdb to between 2018 and 2021). For the wider study: Separate aliquots of the same genomic DNA pool were sequenced to produce technical replicates, and four replicates were compared in pairs. Study-wide conclusions, independent of this receptor: The authors expected that over much longer intervals, such as months to years, biological variance in healthy repertoires might increase even further. Between technical replicates the binomial model flagged around 1.2 differentially abundant clones, whereas over about 2 weeks the binomial model flagged about 16.4 and over approximately four weeks approximately 20. Across all healthy donors, variance in clone template counts between approximately two-week samples was found to increase significantly with total template count. The beta-binomial model significantly reduced the number of clones called differentially abundant and the false-positive rate across all healthy-donor time intervals.

No immune events, such as infections, were documented for the healthy donors during the collection period. Blood repertoires from healthy donors were used as a training cohort for calibrating time-dependent variance in a beta-binomial model of differential abundance of T-cell clones. The training cohort comprised approximately 10 healthy donors, 3 female and 7 male. An age range of roughly 25 to 65 years, with an average of about 45 years, was recorded for the donors. Obtained from a commercial supplier, whole blood was collected from each healthy donor at three time points set around 2 weeks apart. For immunosequencing, genomic DNA was extracted from unsorted whole blood. As for this clone: Which antigen it targets is not known. Nothing much larger sits one base from this clone, and base qualities are not available.

TCRbeta CDR3 regions were profiled with the immunoSEQ Assay using bias-controlled multiplex PCR amplification of genomic DNA. As for the original processing: The absolute abundance of each unique TCRbeta CDR3 region was quantified after sequences were collapsed and filtered. Differential abundance was assessed using a binomial (Fisher-equivalent) model and a beta-binomial model in which time-dependent variance fitted from healthy donors was added. Any clone with fewer than 5 combined templates was excluded, and a clone was called differentially abundant if its Benjamini-Hochberg FDR was below 0.01. Beta-binomial variance was modeled as a function of total template count across the two samples using the form v = (b*log(k)+a)^2. Sourced from immuneACCESS, this table was stored by TCRdb with only in-frame sequences that have V and J called. A share of the clones is absent; for the studies checked, an unresolved V gene accounts for under half, and the remainder has no known explanation. V, J and clone size derive from that table, while D and trimming were established from the DNA sequence. This sample gives about 91,000 clones in total; about 90% of them show up just once. Clones ranked in the top ten supply roughly 3.9% of the sample.

Sequencing input: blood. This sequence was found in a person between 18 and 69 years old in good health.

The CDR3 region has the sequence CASSFPTSATNEKLFF. The bases are TGTGCCAGCAGCTTCCCCACTTCGGCTACTAATGAAAAACTGTTTTTT. The chain links TRBV11-2 with TRBJ1-4; the D gene is unclear. At the junction V is shortened by 3 bases and J by 2 bases, with 13 bases in between. Measured from the cysteine to the phenylalanine, the CDR3 is 16 residues long. This entry keeps only the CDR3 DNA: 48 bases, framed from base 1. The germline V gene encodes CDR1 SGHAT and CDR2 FQNNGV.